This TCR beta chain was documented in a study of T cells after yellow fever vaccination. As for the study in general: Those fractions that held only low numbers of cells were prepared using the SMART-Seq v4 Ultra Low Input RNA kit.

The CDR3 spans 16 residues. Losses at the gene ends were 4 bases for V and 2 bases for J; bases not matched to a gene: 7. The germline gives CDR1 SGDLS, CDR2 YYNGEE. This clonotype came up a few times. Its antigen is not known. Production of TCR cDNA was by 5'RACE template switching, which also added a universal primer site and UMIs. Each CDR3 protein is one row after TCRdb ran MiXCR on the 5' RACE reads. The sample holds hundreds of thousands of distinct CDR3 sequences, over 9% seen once. Whole-study findings and limits: Compared with primary, the secondary response was weaker and peaked at day 5, not 15. Post-booster reappearance was seen for most primary-vaccination clones (around 97% CD4, roughly 91% CD8).

The chain links TRBV9 to TRBJ2-1; 9 bases are a match to TRBD1. The sample in question was PBMCs, obtained on the day of the yellow fever booster vaccination. This receptor was taken from a man between 25 and 39 years old who received the YFV17D yellow fever vaccine. The CDR3 bases are TGTGCCAGCAGCCCAGGGGACAGGGATACCTACAATGAGCAGTTCTTC. This gives the protein CASSPGDRDTYNEQFF.